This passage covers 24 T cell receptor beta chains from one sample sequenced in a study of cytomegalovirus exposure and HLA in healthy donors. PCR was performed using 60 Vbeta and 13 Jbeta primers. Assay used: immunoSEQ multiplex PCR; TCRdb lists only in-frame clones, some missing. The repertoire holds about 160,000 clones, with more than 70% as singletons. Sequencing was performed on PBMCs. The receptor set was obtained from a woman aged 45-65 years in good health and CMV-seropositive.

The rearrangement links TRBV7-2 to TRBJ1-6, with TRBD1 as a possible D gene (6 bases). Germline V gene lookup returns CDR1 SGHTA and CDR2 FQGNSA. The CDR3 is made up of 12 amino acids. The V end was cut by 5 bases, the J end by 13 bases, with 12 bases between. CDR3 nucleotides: TGTGCCAGCAGCCCCTCTACAGGGCCCCTCCACTTT. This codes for CASSPSTGPLHF. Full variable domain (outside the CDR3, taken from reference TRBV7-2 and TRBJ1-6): GAGVSQSPSNKVTEKGKDVELRCDPISGHTALYWYRQSLGQGLEFLIYFQGNSAPDKSGLPSDRFSAERTGGSVSTLTIQRTQQEDSAVYLCASSPSTGPLHFGNGTRLTVT.

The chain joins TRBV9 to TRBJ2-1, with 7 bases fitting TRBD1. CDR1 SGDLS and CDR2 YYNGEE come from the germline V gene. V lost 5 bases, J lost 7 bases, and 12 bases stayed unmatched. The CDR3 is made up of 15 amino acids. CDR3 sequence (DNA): TGTGCCAGCAGTATTGGACAGGCCCCCCGGAATGAGCAGTTCTTC. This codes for CASSIGQAPRNEQFF.

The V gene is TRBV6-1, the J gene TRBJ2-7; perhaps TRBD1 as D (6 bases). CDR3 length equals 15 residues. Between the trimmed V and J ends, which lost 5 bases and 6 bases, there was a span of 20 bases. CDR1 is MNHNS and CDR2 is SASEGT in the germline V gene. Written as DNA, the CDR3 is TGTGCCAGCAGTCCGAACAGGGTCGTGGGGATCGAGCAGTACTTC. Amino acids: CASSPNRVVGIEQYF.

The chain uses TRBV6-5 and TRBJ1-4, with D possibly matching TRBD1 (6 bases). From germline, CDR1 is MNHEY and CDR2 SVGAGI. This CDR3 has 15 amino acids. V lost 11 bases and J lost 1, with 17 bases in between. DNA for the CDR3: TGTGCCGGAACGACAGGCCTTAAAACTAATGAAAAACTGTTTTTT. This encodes CAGTTGLKTNEKLFF.

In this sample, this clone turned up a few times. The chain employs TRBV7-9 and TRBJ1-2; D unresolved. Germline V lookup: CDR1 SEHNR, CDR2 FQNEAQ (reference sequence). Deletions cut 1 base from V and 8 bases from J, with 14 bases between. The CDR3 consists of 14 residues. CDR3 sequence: CASSLGSSGWGYTF. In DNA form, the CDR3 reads TGTGCCAGCAGCTTAGGTTCATCCGGGTGGGGCTACACCTTC.

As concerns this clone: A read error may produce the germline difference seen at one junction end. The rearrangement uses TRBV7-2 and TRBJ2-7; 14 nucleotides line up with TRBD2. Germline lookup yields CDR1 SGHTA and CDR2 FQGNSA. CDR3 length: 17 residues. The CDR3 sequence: CASSLRGAGTSGSTGIF. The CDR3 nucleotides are TGTGCCAGCAGCTTACGTGGGGCCGGGACTAGCGGGAGTACAGGGATCTTC.

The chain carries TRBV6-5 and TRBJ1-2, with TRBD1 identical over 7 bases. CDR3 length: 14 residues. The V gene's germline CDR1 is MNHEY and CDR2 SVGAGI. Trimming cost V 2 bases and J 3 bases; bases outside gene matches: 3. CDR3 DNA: TGTGCCAGCAGTTACAAGGGGGCCGACTATGGCTACACCTTC. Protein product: CASSYKGADYGYTF.

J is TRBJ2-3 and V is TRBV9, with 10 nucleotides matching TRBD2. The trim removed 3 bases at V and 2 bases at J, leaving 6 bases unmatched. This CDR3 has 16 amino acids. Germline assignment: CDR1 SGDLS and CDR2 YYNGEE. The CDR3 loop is CASSAVSGGDTDTQYF. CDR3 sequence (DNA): TGTGCCAGCAGCGCCGTAAGCGGGGGGGACACAGATACGCAGTATTTT.

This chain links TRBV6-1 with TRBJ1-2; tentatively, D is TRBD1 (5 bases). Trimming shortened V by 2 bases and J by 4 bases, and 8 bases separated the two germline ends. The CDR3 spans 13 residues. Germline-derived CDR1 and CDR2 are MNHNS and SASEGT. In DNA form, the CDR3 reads TGTGCCAGCAGTGAATCTGACAGCTATGGCTACACCTTC. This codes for CASSESDSYGYTF.

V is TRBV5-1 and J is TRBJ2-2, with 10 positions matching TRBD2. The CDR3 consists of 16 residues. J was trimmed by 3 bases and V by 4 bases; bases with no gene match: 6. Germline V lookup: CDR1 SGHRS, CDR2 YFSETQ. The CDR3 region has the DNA TGCGCCAGCAGCGGAGGAGGACTAGCGGACACCGGGGAGCTGTTTTTT. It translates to CASSGGGLADTGELFF. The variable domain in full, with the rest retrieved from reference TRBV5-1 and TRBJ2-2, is KAGVTQTPRYLIKTRGQQVTLSCSPISGHRSVSWYQQTPGQGLQFLFEYFSETQRNKGNFPGRFSGRQFSNSRSEMNVSTLELGDSALYLCASSGGGLADTGELFFGEGSRLTVL.

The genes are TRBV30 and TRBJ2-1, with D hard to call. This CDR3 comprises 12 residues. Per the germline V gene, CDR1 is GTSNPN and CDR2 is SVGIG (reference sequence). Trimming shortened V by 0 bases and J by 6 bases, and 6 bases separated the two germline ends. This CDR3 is CAWSVQPNEQFF. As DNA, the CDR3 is TGTGCCTGGAGTGTACAGCCCAATGAGCAGTTCTTC.

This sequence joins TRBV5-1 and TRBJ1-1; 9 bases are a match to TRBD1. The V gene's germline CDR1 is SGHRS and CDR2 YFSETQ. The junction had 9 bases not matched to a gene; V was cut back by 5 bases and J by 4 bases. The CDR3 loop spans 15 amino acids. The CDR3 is CASRGRTGEVTEAFF. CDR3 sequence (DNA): TGCGCCAGCAGGGGGAGGACAGGGGAGGTCACTGAAGCTTTCTTT.

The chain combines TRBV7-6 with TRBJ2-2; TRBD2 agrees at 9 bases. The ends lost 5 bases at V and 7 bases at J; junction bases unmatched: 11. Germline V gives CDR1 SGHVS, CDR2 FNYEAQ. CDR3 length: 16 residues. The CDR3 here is CASSPGAGGRSGELFF. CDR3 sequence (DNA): TGTGCCAGCAGCCCAGGCGCGGGAGGGAGGAGCGGGGAGCTGTTTTTT.

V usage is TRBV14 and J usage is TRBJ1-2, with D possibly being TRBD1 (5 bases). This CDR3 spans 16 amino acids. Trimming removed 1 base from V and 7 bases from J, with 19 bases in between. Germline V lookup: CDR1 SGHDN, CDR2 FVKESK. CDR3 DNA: TGTGCCAGCAGCCAAGGTCTCCAGCCGGGGACTCCTGGCTACACCTTC. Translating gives CASSQGLQPGTPGYTF.

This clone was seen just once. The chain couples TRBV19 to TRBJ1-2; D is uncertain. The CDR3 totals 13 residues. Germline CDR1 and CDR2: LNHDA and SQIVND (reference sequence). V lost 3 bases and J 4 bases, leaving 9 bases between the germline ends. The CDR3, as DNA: TGTGCCAGTAGTATCCGGGATTTCTATGGCTACACCTTC. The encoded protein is CASSIRDFYGYTF.

The CDR3 coding sequence is TGTGCCAGCAGCTTAGATCGGACAGGGGAGAACACCGGGGAGCTGTTTTTT. Residues: CASSLDRTGENTGELFF. The genes are TRBV7-8 and TRBJ2-2, with 9 positions matching TRBD1. Germline values: CDR1 SGHVS, CDR2 FQNEAQ. CDR3 length equals 17 residues. J was trimmed by 1 base and V by 1 base; bases with no gene match: 4.

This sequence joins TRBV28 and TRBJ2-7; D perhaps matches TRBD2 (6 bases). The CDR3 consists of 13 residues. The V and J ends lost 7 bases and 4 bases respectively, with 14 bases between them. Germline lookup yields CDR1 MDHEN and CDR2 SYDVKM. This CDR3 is CASTRGNEYEQYF. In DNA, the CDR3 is TGTGCCAGCACTCGGGGGAACGAGTACGAGCAGTACTTC.

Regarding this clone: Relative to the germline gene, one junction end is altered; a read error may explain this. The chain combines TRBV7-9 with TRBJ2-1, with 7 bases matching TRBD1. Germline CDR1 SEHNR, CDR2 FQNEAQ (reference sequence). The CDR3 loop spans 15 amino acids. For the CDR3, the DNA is TGTTCCAGCAGCAAGACAGGGAGCTCCTACAATGAGCAGTTCTTC. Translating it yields CSSSKTGSSYNEQFF.

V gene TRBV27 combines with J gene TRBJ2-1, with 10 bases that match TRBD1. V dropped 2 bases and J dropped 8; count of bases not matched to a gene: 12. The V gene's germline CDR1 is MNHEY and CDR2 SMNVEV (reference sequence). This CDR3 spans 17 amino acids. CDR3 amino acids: CASSLSRIRDRGHEQFF. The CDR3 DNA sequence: TGTGCCAGCAGTTTAAGTCGGATCAGGGACAGGGGCCATGAGCAGTTCTTC.

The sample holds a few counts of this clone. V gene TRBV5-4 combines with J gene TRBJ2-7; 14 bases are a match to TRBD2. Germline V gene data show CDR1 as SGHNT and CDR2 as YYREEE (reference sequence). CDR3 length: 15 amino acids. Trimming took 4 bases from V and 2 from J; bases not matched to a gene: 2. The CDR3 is CASSLGLAGAYEQYF. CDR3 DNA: TGTGCCAGCAGCCTGGGACTAGCGGGGGCCTACGAGCAGTACTTC.

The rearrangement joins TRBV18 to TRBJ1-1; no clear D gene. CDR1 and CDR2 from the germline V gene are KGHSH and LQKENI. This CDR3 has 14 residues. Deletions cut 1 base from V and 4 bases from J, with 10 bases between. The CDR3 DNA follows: TGTGCCAGCTCACCACGGCAGATCCTCACTGAAGCTTTCTTT. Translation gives CASSPRQILTEAFF.

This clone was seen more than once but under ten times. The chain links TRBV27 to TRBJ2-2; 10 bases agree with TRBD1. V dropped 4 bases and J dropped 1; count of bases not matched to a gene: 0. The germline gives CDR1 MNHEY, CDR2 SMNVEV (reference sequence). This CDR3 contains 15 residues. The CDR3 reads CASSWTGGNTGELFF. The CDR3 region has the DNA TGTGCCAGCAGTTGGACAGGGGGGAACACCGGGGAGCTGTTTTTT.

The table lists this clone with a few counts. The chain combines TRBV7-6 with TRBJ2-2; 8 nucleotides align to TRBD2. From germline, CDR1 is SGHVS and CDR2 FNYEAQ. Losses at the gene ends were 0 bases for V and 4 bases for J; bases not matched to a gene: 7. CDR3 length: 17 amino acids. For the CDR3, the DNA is TGTGCCAGCAGCTTAGCGCGAGTAGCGGGGCCCACCGGGGAGCTGTTTTTT. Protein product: CASSLARVAGPTGELFF.

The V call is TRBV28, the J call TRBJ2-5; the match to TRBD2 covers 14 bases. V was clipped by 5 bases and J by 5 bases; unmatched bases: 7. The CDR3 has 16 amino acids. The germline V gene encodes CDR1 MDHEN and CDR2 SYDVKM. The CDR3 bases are TGTGCCAGCAGTCCCTCGACTAGCGGGAGGGGGGAGACCCAGTACTTC. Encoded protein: CASSPSTSGRGETQYF.